This T cell receptor (beta chain) was documented in a study of blood T cell repertoires in COVID-19. Study context: The cDNA or gDNA used as material had been derived from T cells, B-cell-depleted T cells, or PBMCs.

CDR3 length: 14 amino acids. Trimming took 5 bases from V and 4 from J; bases not matched to a gene: 7. The germline V gene has CDR1 PRHDT and CDR2 FYEKMQ (reference sequence). This table comes from immunoSEQ multiplex PCR, and its TCRdb copy is limited to in-frame clones, with some not included. The sample includes about 200,000 clones, over 75% seen only once; the top ten take approximately 5.3%. The clonotype originates from a human donor in a cohort sampled during active COVID-19. Sequencing input: peripheral blood. The chain employs TRBV13 and TRBJ1-2; 7 bases are a match to TRBD1. For the CDR3, the DNA is TGTGCCAGCAGCACAGGGGCCCCTGGCTATGGCTACACCTTC. Translated, it gives CASSTGAPGYGYTF.